This TCR beta chain emerged from a study of spatial heterogeneity in lung cancer. Study-level information: Untreated early-stage non-small cell lung cancer patients, some 70 in total, were the donors. Where they were available, follow-up PBMC samples were sequenced, at a median of about 22 months after resection. Findings and limits, study-wide: Tumor TCRs that were ubiquitous and expanded showed up in blood more at resection than follow-up.

Stated time point: blood at routine non-recurrence follow-up after resection. In each case, whole RNA from tumor, nontumor lung or frozen PBMC was sequenced unsorted. Every molecule of TCR cDNA had its own unique molecular identifier. TCRdb itself ran the 5' RACE reads through MiXCR, one entry per CDR3 protein. Of around 110,000 distinct CDR3 sequences detected, 10% to 15% appear once; the ten largest clones hold 16%. Turning to this clonotype: Its antigen is unidentified.

V was cut by 4 bases and J by 3 bases, with 19 bases left in between. CDR1 and CDR2 (germline): DFQATT, SNEGSKA (reference sequence). CDR3 length equals 15 residues. The source is a male donor with early-stage non-small cell lung cancer. The material was PBMCs, obtained at follow-up. This chain connects TRBV20-1 to TRBJ2-7, with D unclear. The CDR3 DNA reads TGCAGTGCTACCCCGCCCCGACGGCTGGGCTACGAGCAGTACTTC. Translating it yields CSATPPRRLGYEQYF.